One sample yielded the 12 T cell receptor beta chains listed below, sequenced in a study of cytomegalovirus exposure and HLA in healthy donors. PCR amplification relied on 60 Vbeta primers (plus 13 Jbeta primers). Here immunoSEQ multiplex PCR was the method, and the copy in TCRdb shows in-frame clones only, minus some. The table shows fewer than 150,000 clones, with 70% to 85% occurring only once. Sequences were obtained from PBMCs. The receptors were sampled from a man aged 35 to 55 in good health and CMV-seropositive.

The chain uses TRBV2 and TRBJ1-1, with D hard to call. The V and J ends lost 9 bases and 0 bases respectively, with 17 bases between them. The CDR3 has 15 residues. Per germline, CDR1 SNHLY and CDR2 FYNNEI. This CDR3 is CASRIGANMNTEAFF. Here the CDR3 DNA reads TGTGCCAGTAGAATTGGAGCGAACATGAACACTGAAGCTTTCTTT.

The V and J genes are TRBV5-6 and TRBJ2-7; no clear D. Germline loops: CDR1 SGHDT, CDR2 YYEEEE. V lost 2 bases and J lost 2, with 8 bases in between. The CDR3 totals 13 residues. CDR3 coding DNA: TGTGCCAGCAGCTTCAACAGTCCCTACGAGCAGTACTTC. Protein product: CASSFNSPYEQYF.

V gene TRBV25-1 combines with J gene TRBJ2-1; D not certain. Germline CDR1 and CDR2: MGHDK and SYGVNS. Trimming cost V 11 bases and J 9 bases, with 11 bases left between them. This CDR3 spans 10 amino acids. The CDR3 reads CAVPPGEQFF. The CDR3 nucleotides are TGTGCCGTTCCCCCGGGTGAGCAGTTCTTC.

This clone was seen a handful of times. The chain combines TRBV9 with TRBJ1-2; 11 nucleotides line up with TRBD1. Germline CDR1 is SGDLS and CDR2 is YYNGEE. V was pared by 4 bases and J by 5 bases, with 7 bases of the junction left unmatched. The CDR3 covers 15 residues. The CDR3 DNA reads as TGTGCCAGCAGCCCCGGGACAGGGGGGTATTATGGCTACACCTTC. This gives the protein CASSPGTGGYYGYTF. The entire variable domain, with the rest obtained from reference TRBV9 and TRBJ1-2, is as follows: DSGVTQTPKHLITATGQRVTLRCSPRSGDLSVYWYQQSLDQGLQFLIQYYNGEERAKGNILERFSAQQFPDLHSELNLSSLELGDSALYFCASSPGTGGYYGYTFGSGTRLTVV.

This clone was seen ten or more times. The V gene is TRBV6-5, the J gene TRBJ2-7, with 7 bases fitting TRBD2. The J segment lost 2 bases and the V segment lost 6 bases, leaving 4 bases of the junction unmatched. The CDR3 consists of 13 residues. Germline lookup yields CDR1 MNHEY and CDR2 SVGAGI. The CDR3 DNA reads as TGTGCCAGCAGGGGCGGGAGCACCTACGAGCAGTACTTC. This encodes CASRGGSTYEQYF.

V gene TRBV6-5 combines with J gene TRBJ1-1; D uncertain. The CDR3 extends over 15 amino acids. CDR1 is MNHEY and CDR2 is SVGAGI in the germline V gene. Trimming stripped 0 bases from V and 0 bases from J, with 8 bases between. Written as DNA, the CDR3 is TGTGCCAGCAGTTACTCGACTGGTTTGAACACTGAAGCTTTCTTT. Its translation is CASSYSTGLNTEAFF.

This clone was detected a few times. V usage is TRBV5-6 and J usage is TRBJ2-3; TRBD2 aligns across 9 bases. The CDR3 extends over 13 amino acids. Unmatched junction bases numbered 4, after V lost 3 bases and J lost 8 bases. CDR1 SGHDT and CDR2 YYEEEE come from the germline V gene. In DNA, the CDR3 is TGTGCCAGCAGCTGGGGACTAGCACGTACGCAGTATTTT. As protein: CASSWGLARTQYF.

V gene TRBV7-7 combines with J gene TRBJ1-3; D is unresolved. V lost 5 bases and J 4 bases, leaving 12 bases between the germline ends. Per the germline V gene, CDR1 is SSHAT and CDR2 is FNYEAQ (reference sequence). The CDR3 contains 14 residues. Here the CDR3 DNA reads TGTGCCAGCAGCCGAGGAGGGCCAGGAAACACCATATATTTT. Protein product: CASSRGGPGNTIYF. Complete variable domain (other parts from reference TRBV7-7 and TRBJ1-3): GAGVSQSPRYKVTKRGQDVTLRCDPISSHATLYWYQQALGQGPEFLTYFNYEAQPDKSGLPSDRFSAERPEGSISTLTIQRTEQRDSAMYRCASSRGGPGNTIYFGEGSWLTVV.

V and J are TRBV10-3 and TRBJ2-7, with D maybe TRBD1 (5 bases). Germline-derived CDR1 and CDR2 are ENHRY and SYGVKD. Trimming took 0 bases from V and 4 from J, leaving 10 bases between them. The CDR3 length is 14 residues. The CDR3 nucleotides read TGTGCCATCAGTGAGTCCAGGGCAGAATACGAGCAGTACTTC. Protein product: CAISESRAEYEQYF.

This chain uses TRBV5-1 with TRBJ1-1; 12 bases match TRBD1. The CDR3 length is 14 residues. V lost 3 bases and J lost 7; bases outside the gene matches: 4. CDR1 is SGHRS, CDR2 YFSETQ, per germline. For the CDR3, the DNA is TGCGCCAGCAGCTCGGGACAGGGGGCGGGTGAAGCTTTCTTT. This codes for CASSSGQGAGEAFF.

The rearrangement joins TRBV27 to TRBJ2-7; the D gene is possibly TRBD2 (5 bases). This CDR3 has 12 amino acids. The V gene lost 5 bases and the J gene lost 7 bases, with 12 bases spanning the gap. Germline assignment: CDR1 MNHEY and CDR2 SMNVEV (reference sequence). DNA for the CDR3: TGTGCCAGCAGTATTTCGGGGAGAGAGCAGTACTTC. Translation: CASSISGREQYF.

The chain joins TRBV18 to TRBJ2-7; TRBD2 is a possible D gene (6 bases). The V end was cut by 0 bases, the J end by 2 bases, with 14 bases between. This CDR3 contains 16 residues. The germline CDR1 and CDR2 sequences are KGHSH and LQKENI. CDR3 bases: TGTGCCAGCTCACCACCGCGGGGAGGTTTGCCCTACGAGCAGTACTTC. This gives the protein CASSPPRGGLPYEQYF.